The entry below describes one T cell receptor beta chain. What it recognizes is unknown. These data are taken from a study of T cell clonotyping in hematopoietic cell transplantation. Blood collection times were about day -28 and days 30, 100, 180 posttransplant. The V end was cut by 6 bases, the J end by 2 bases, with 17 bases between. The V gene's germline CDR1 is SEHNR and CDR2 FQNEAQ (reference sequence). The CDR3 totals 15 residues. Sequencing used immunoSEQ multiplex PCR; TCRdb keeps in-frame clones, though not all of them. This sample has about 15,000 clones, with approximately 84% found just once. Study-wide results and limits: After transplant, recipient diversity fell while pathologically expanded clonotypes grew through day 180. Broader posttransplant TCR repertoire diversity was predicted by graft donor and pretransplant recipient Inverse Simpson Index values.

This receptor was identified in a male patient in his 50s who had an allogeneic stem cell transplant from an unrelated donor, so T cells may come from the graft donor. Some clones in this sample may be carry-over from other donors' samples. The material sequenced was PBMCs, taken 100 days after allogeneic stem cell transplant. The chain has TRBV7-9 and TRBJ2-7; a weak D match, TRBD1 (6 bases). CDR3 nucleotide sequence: TGTGCCAGCAGTCTTGACAGGACCGCTACCTACGAGCAGTACTTC. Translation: CASSLDRTATYEQYF.